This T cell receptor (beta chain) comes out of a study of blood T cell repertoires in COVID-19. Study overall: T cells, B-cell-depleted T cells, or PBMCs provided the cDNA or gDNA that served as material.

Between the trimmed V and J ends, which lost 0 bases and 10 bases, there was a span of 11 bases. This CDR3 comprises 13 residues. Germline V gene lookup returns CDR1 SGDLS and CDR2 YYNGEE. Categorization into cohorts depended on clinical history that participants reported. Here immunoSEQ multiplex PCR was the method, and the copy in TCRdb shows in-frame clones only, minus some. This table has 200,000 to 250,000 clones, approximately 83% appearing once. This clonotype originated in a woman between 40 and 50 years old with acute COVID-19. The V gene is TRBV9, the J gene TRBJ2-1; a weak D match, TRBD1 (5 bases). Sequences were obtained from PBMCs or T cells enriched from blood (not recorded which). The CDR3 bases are TGTGCCAGCAGCGTAGAACAGGCCAGGGAGCAGTTCTTC. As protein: CASSVEQAREQFF.